This TCR beta chain was profiled in a study of CD8 T cells in Susac syndrome. The germline V gene has CDR1 SGHAT and CDR2 FQNNGV. There are 11 residues in the CDR3. Worth noting for this clonotype: The junction and the germline gene differ at one end; a read error may be behind it.

A quantity of 0.5 to 1 ug RNA underwent reverse transcription using random hexamers. The method of amplification for TCR beta CDR3 was immunoSEQ multiplex PCR, covering 54 Vbeta and 13 Jbeta. TCRdb passed the immunoSEQ multiplex PCR reads through MiXCR, listing each CDR3 protein once. The profile covers about 300,000 distinct CDR3 sequences, with 65% to 90% appearing a single time and around 0.21% taken by the ten largest. The patients who served as multiple sclerosis controls were treatment-naive and had stable or active relapsing-remitting disease that fulfilled the revised McDonald criteria. This receptor was obtained from a human donor with multiple sclerosis. The sample was CD8+ T cells from PBMCs. The J gene is TRBJ2-7, the V gene TRBV11-2, with a tentative D call TRBD2 (6 bases). The CDR3 spells CASSVGPRGNF. The CDR3 DNA reads TGTGCCAGCAGCGTGGGACCCCGGGGGAACTTC.